Included here is one T cell receptor beta chain sequence, with context. This clonotype was observed at least ten times. This receptor's antigen is unknown. No base qualities exist here, and no much larger clone lies one base off it. Hyperthyroidism patients were newly diagnosed, with disease duration under 2 months, and aged 18 to 65 years. Any patient with an uncontrolled infection, another autoimmune disease, pregnancy or lactation was excluded. Clinical symptoms, serum thyroxine and TRAb, thyroid ultrasound, and orbital computed tomography formed the basis for the diagnoses. Blood from progressor patients was collected at the time of first diagnosis with hyperthyroidism, before any ophthalmopathy symptoms had appeared. PBMCs were separated from over 9 ml of fresh peripheral blood using Ficoll-Paque density gradient centrifugation. Progressor patients were initially diagnosed with Graves' hyperthyroidism and developed ophthalmopathy during follow-up. Total RNA was extracted using Trizol reagent, and RNA quality was assessed on an Agilent 2100 Bioanalyzer.

From the germline V gene (reference sequence), CDR1 is SEHNR and CDR2 is FQNEAQ. V is clipped by 3 bases and J by 8 bases, and the sequence between their germline boundaries is 7 bases long. The CDR3, from cysteine to phenylalanine, totals 11 residues. CDR3 DNA only is kept here, 33 bases in frame from base 1. TCR beta CDR3 regions were amplified from RNA transcripts. For the first round of RT-PCR on the TCR CDR3, the HTBI primer set was used together with the Qiagen OneStep RT-PCR kit. Libraries were constructed in a second round of multiplex PCR, after which size selection and purification were carried out. The libraries were sequenced on an Illumina HiSeq2000 using paired-end 100 bp reads. In the paper's pipeline: SOAPnuke was used to process the raw data, with reads discarded if the reads contained adapters or uncalled bases, had a mean Phred below 15, or lacked an exact constant-primer or identifier match. COPE v1.2.5 was used to merge high-quality paired reads, and clonotypes were defined as unique nucleotide sequences. MiTCR v1.1 was used to align clonotypes to the IMGT TRBV, TRBD and TRBJ reference segments. Analysis was restricted to V-J combinations with a frequency above 0.0001, which covered 99.2% of repertoires. The TCS score was defined as F50 (clonal expansion) divided by E x V (chaos), with BLOSUM62-based TCRdist calculated between CDR3 peptides within each V-J. Welch's t-statistics and random forest reduced 514 V-J features to about 13, which were used in a naive Bayes classifier (R e1071). TCRdb passed the public sequencing reads through fastp at Q25 and MiXCR, retaining productive beta sequences. Each CDR3 protein gets just one entry, which takes the most common genes and DNA from the rows behind it. The V and J calls were determined by TCRdb, not by the authors. The sample includes around 250,000 distinct CDR3 sequences, with about 14% observed a single time. The top ten clones comprise 10% to 15% of the sample.

The sample originates from a study of T cells in Graves' hyperthyroidism and ophthalmopathy (dated by TCRdb to the late 2010s). About the full investigation: Peripheral blood samples were taken at initial diagnosis, before any treatment was given. The paper describes TCR Vbeta CDR3 sequencing of around 130 peripheral blood samples, made up of 43 ophthalmopathy patients, over 70 hyperthyroidism patients and roughly 17 progressor patients. The 100 or so discovery patients were divided at random into training and test sets in a 7:3 ratio. Thyroid tissue and blood T-cell repertoires from several Graves' hyperthyroidism patients were also compared in the study. TCR V-J signatures able to tell the groups apart were searched for in a discovery cohort of 100 or so patients, of whom under 45 had Graves' ophthalmopathy and 55 to 60 had stable Graves' hyperthyroidism. An independent validation cohort of 18 to 20 hyperthyroidism patients and 17 patients who later progressed to ophthalmopathy tested prospective prediction of ophthalmopathy. After blood sampling, hyperthyroidism patients were treated with methimazole at a starting dose of 30 mg daily, and ophthalmopathy patients were treated with high-dose intravenous methylprednisolone. Points the paper makes about the study in general: In validation, the model predicted progression to ophthalmopathy with roughly 70% sensitivity and 72% to 85% specificity, a median of 6.5 months before onset. Sample size was not statistically predetermined, and investigators were not blinded to group allocation. Ophthalmopathy was separated from stable hyperthyroidism by a 13 V-J signature model, with around 88% sensitivity and 81% to 82% specificity obtained in cross-validation and 80%/75% obtained in testing. Blood samples also contained most of the expanded thyroid clonotypes (frequency above 0.001), which suggests that blood repertoires may reflect thyroid immune responses.

This TCR was sampled from a woman between 35 and 50 years old with Graves' hyperthyroidism that later progressed to Graves' ophthalmopathy. Sequencing input: blood. The chain is assembled from TRBV7-9 and TRBJ1-1; the D gene assignment is ambiguous. The CDR3 has the sequence CASSLGIEAFF. The DNA sequence is TGTGCCAGCAGCTTGGGGATCGAAGCTTTCTTT.